This T cell receptor (beta chain) was found in a study of blood T cell repertoires in COVID-19. Study-level information: Material from acute and convalescent COVID-19 was sourced from the United States, Italy and Spain. From T cells, B-cell-depleted T cells, or PBMCs came the material, which was cDNA or gDNA.

The germline V gene encodes CDR1 LGHNA and CDR2 YNFKEQ. The junction had 7 bases not matched to a gene; V was cut back by 3 bases and J by 8 bases. The CDR3 sequence is 14 residues long. Clones were read by immunoSEQ multiplex PCR, and TCRdb kept only the in-frame ones, dropping some. The table has a few hundred thousand clones, about 83% seen once. The chain uses TRBV4-2 and TRBJ2-7; 10 positions agree with TRBD2. The sample taken for sequencing was peripheral blood. The receptor was isolated from a man at least 80 years old with acute or convalescent COVID-19. CDR3: CASSQETSGAKQYF. The CDR3 region has the DNA TGTGCCAGCAGCCAGGAAACTAGCGGGGCCAAGCAGTACTTC.